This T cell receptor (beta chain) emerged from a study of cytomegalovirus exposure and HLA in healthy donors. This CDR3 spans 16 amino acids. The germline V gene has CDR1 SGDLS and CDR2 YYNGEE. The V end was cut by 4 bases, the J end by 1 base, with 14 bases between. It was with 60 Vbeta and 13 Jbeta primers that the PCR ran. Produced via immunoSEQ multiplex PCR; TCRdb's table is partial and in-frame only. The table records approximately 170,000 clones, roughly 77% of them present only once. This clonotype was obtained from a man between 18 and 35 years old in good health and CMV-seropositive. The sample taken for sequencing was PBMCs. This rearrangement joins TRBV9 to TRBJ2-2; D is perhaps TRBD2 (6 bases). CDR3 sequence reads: CASSIVVGGNTGELFF. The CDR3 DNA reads TGTGCCAGCAGCATAGTGGTGGGAGGGAACACCGGGGAGCTGTTTTTT.